Listed below are T cell receptor beta chains from one sample, sequenced in a study of cytomegalovirus exposure and HLA in healthy donors. The assay was immunoSEQ multiplex PCR, and TCRdb's table has in-frame clones only and misses some. The sample contains over 150,000 clones, almost 85% of which appear only once. Sequencing used PBMCs. These receptors all stem from a girl aged 10 to 17 in good health and CMV-seropositive. Each CDR3 is given with its conserved first and last residue. A D gene is named only where the DNA matches it firmly. The size of a clone is reported for some rows only, either as once, few or many, or as a class for expanded clones.

clone size	D gene	V gene	J gene	CDR3 DNA	CDR3 protein
-	TRBD1	TRBV6-1	TRBJ2-4	TGTGCCAGCAGTGAAGTGACAGGGCGTACCAAAAACATTCAGTACTTC	CASSEVTGRTKNIQYF
-	-	TRBV5-6	TRBJ1-1	TGTGCCAGCAGCTTGCGGGGGGTGGGCACTGAAGCTTTCTTT	CASSLRGVGTEAFF
-	TRBD1	TRBV12-5	TRBJ2-3	TGTGCTAGTGTCACCGGGGACAGGACGACCCATAGCACAGATACGCAGTATTTT	CASVTGDRTTHSTDTQYF
-	TRBD1	TRBV29-1	TRBJ1-3	TGCAGCGTCACAGGGGCTGGAAACACCATATATTTT	CSVTGAGNTIYF
-	-	TRBV12-5	TRBJ2-1	TGTGCTAGTGCCCGGGCAGCAGGGTCCTACAATGAGCAGTTCTTC	CASARAAGSYNEQFF
-	TRBD1	TRBV6-6	TRBJ1-5	TGTGCCAGCAGCCCAACAGGGGACCCGTTCCAGCCCCAGCATTTT	CASSPTGDPFQPQHF
-	TRBD1	TRBV7-6	TRBJ1-2	TGTGCCAGCAGCTTGGACAGGGTCACCTATGGCCACACCTTC	CASSLDRVTYGHTF
-	-	TRBV30	TRBJ1-1	TGTGCCTGGAGTCCTACAGGATTGTTT	CAWSPTGLF
-	-	TRBV6-8	TRBJ1-3	TGTGCCAGCACTCGTCGAAACACCATATATTTT	CASTRRNTIYF
once	-	TRBV10-3	TRBJ2-7	TGTGCCATCAGTGAGTCGCGAGGGGGGGGCGAGCAGTACTTC	CAISESRGGGEQYF
-	-	TRBV13	TRBJ2-5	TGTGCCAGCAGCCCTTCAGAAAGAGAGACCCAGTACTTC	CASSPSERETQYF
-	-	TRBV9	TRBJ2-3	TGTGCCAGCAGCGTAGGCCAGGGTGATACGCAGTATTTT	CASSVGQGDTQYF
-	TRBD1	TRBV5-6	TRBJ2-4	TGTGCCAGCAGCTTGAGGGGACAGGGGGCTCTATTAACCAAAAACATTCAGTACTTC	CASSLRGQGALLTKNIQYF
-	-	TRBV15	TRBJ1-2	TGTGCCACCAGCAGATATAGGGGTGGCTACACCTTC	CATSRYRGGYTF
-	TRBD2	TRBV6-6	TRBJ2-5	TGTGCCAGCAGGCATCAAGGACTAGCGGGGAAAGAGACCCAGTACTTC	CASRHQGLAGKETQYF
few	-	TRBV5-5	TRBJ1-1	TGTGCCAGCAGCTTGGCCGTCACTGAAGCTTTCTTT	CASSLAVTEAFF
-	-	TRBV7-8	TRBJ2-7	TGTGCCAGCAGCTTCCGAGACAGCTCCTACGAGCAGTACTTC	CASSFRDSSYEQYF
few	-	TRBV27	TRBJ1-2	TGTGCCAGCAGTTTAGGAGGGACGGGTGGCTACACCTTC	CASSLGGTGGYTF
-	TRBD1	TRBV7-8	TRBJ1-1	TGTGCCAGCAGCCCTCCGGACAGGGGCATTAACACTGAAGCTTTCTTT	CASSPPDRGINTEAFF
-	-	TRBV29-1	TRBJ1-2	TGCAGCGTTGGGCAGGGGACATTACGCCCCGGGGGCTACACCTTC	CSVGQGTLRPGGYTF
-	-	TRBV27	TRBJ2-1	TGTGCCAGCAGTTTGTTTCCGGGGAATGAGCAGTTCTTC	CASSLFPGNEQFF
-	TRBD1	TRBV19	TRBJ1-6	TGTGCCAGTAGTACTGCTCACGGGACAGGGTTTTATGGCCTCCACTTT	CASSTAHGTGFYGLHF
-	-	TRBV19	TRBJ1-2	TGTGCCAGTAAAGGAGATGGAACAGGGCGGAACTATGGCTACACCTTC	CASKGDGTGRNYGYTF
-	TRBD1	TRBV5-4	TRBJ2-1	TGTGCCAGCAGCTTGGTACAGGGGGCGATCAATGAGCAGTTCTTC	CASSLVQGAINEQFF
-	TRBD2	TRBV6-5	TRBJ2-7	TGTGCCAGCAGTTACCGGACTAGCGGGACCTACGAGCAGTACTTC	CASSYRTSGTYEQYF